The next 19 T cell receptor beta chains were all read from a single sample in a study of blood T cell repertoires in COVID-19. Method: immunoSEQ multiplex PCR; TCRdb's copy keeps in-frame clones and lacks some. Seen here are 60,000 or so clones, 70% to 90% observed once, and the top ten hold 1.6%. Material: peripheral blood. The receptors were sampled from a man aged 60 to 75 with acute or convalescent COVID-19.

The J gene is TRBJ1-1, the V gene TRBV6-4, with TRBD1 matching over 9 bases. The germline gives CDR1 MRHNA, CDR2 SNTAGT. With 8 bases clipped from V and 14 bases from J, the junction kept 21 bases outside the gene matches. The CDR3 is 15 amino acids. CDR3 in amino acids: CASAIRGTGTEKVFF. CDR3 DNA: TGTGCCAGCGCCATCCGGGGGACAGGGACTGAGAAGGTGTTCTTT.

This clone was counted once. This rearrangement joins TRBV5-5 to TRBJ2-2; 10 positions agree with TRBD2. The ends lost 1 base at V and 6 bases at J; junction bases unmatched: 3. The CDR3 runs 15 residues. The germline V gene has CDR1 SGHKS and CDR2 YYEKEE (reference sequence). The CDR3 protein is CASSLLAGAPGELFF. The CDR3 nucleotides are TGTGCCAGCAGCTTGCTAGCGGGGGCCCCCGGGGAGCTGTTTTTT.

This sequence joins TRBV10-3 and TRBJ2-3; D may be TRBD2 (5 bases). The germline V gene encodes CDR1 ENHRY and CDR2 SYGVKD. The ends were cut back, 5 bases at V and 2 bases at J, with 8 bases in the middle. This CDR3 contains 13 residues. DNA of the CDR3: TGTGCCATCAGTACCGGGGACACAGATACGCAGTATTTT. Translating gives CAISTGDTDTQYF.

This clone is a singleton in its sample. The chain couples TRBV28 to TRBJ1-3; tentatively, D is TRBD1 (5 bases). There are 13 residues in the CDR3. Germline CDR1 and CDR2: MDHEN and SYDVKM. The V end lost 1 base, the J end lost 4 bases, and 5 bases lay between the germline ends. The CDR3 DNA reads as TGTGCCAGCAGTTTATCAGGGGGAAACACCATATATTTT. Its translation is CASSLSGGNTIYF.

CDR3 sequence (DNA): TGTGCTAGTGGTTTGTCCACGGGACTATCCTCCTACGAGCAGTACTTC. The encoded protein is CASGLSTGLSSYEQYF. This chain joins TRBV12-5 and TRBJ2-7; 7 bases map to TRBD2. Unmatched junction bases numbered 7, after V lost 2 bases and J lost 0 bases. Germline CDR1 and CDR2: LGHNT and FRNRAP. This CDR3 region has 16 residues.

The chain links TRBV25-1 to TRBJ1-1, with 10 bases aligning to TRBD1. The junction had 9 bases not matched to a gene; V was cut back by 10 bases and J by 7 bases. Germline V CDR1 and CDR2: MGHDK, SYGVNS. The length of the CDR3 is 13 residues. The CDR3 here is CATSSGQGIEAFF. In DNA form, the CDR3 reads TGTGCCACCTCTTCGGGACAGGGGATTGAAGCTTTCTTT.

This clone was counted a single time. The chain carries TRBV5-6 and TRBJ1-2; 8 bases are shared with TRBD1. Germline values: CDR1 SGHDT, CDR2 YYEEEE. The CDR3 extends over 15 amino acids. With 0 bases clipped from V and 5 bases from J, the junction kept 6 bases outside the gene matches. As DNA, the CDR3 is TGTGCCAGCAGCTTGGGAACGACAGGGGTATATGGCTACACCTTC. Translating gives CASSLGTTGVYGYTF. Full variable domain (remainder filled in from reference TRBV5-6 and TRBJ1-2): DAGVTQSPTHLIKTRGQQVTLRCSPKSGHDTVSWYQQALGQGPQFIFQYYEEEERQRGNFPDRFSGHQFPNYSSELNVNALLLGDSALYLCASSLGTTGVYGYTFGSGTRLTVV.

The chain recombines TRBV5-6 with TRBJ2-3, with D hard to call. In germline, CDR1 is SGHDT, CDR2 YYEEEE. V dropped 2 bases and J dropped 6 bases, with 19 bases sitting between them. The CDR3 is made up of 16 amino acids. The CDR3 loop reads CASSFRYITTRDTQYF. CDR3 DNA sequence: TGTGCCAGCAGCTTTAGGTATATTACAACGAGGGATACGCAGTATTTT.

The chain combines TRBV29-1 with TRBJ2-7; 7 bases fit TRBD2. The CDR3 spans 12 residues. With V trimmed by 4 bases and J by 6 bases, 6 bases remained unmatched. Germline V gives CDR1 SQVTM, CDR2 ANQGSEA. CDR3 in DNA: TGCAGCGTTGTAGCTTGGGGGGGCGAGCAGTACTTC. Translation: CSVVAWGGEQYF.

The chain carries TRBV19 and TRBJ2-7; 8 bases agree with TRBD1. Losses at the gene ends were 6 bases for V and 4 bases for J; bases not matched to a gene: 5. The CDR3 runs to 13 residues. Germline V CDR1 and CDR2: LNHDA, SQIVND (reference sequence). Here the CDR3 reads CASRDRGLYEQYF. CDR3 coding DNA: TGTGCCAGTAGAGACAGGGGCCTGTACGAGCAGTACTTC.

CDR3 sequence (DNA): TGCAGTGCTAGTACACCGGGACTAGCCTACAATGAGCAGTTCTTC. Translating gives CSASTPGLAYNEQFF. The chain links TRBV20-1 to TRBJ2-1; 8 bases align to TRBD2. This CDR3 contains 15 residues. CDR1 DFQATT and CDR2 SNEGSKA come from the germline V gene (reference sequence). After removal of 3 bases from V and 2 bases from J, the junction contained 6 bases not matched to a gene.

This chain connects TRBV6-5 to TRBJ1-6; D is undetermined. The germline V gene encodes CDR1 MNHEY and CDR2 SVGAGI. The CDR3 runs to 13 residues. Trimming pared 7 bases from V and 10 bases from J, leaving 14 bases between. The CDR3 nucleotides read TGTGCCAGCACCAAGCAGGCCGCCTCACCCCTCCACTTT. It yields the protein CASTKQAASPLHF.

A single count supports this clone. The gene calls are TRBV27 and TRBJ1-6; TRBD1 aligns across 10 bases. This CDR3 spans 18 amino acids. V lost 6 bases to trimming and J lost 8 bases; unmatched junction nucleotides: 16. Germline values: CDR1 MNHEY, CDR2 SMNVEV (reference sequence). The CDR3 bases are TGTGCCAGCAGACCCGGGACAGGGGTCCTATTTATTGATTCACCCCTCCACTTT. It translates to CASRPGTGVLFIDSPLHF.

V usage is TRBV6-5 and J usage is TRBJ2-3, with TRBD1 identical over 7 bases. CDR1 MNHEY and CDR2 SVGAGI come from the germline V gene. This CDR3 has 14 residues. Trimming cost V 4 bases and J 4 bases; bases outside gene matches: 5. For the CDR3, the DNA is TGTGCCAGCAGTTTTCGACAGGGAGCAGATACGCAGTATTTT. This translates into CASSFRQGADTQYF.

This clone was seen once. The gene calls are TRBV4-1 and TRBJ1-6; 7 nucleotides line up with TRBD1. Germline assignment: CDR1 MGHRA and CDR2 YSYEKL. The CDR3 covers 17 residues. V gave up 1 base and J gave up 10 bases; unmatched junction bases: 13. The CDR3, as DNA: TGCGCCAGCAGCCAAGTTTTCGGGGGGGGCAGGGGGTCACCCCTCCACTTT. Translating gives CASSQVFGGGRGSPLHF.

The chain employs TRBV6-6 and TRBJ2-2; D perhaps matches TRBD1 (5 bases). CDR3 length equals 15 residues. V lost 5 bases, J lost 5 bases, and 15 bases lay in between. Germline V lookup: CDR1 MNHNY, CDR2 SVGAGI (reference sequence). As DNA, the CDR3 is TGTGCCAGCAGTAAAGGGCAGGGTTTAACCGGGGAGCTGTTTTTT. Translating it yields CASSKGQGLTGELFF.

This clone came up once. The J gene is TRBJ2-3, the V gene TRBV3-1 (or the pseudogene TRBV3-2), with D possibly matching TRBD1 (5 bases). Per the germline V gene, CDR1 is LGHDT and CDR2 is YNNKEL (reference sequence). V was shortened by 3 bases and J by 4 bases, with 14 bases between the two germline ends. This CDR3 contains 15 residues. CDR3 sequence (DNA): TGTGCCAGCAGCCAGAGCAGGGTTCAAGCAGATACGCAGTATTTT. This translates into CASSQSRVQADTQYF.

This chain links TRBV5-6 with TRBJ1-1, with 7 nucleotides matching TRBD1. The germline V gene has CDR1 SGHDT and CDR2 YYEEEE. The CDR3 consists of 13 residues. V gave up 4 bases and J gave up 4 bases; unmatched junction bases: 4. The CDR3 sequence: CASSPAGGTEAFF. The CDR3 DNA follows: TGTGCCAGCAGCCCAGCAGGGGGCACTGAAGCTTTCTTT.

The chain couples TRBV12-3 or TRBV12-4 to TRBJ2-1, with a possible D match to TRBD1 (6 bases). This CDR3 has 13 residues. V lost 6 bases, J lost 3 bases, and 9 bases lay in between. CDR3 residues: CASSEGGYNEQFF. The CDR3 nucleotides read TGTGCCAGCAGCGAAGGGGGCTACAATGAGCAGTTCTTC.